A single TCR beta chain is shown here with its context. This record belongs to a study of blood T cell repertoires in COVID-19. Study details: Sites across the United States, Italy and Spain contributed samples from acute and convalescent COVID-19. From T cells, B-cell-depleted T cells, or PBMCs came the material, which was cDNA or gDNA.

As processed by the authors: Amplified reference gene primers provided the basis for estimating nucleated cell counts. Sequenced by immunoSEQ multiplex PCR; TCRdb stores in-frame clones only, minus some. V, J and clone size are taken as reported in that table, and D and trimming were inferred from the DNA itself. The sample records 120,000 to 150,000 clones, approximately 91% being singletons. The CDR3 has 16 amino acids. Unmatched junction bases numbered 14, after V lost 2 bases and J lost 12 bases. The germline V gene has CDR1 MNHEY and CDR2 SVGEGT. V is TRBV6-2 or TRBV6-3 and J is TRBJ2-1; 9 bases map to TRBD2. The sequence came from a human donor in a cohort sampled during active COVID-19. The material sequenced was peripheral blood. The CDR3 spells CASSYPPSGGHVWQFF. Here the CDR3 DNA reads TGTGCCAGCAGTTACCCCCCCAGCGGGGGGCACGTTTGGCAGTTCTTC.